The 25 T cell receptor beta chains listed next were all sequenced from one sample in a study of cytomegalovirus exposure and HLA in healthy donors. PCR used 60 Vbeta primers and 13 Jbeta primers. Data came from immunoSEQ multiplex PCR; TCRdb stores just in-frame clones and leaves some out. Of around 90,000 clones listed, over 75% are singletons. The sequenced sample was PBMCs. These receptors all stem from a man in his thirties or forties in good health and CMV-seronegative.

As DNA, the CDR3 is TGTGCCAGCAGTTCCCACCCGACTAGCGGGAGTGTAGGAGAGACCCAGTACTTC. Protein sequence: CASSSHPTSGSVGETQYF. The chain combines TRBV2 with TRBJ2-5, with TRBD2 matching over 12 bases. CDR1 SNHLY and CDR2 FYNNEI come from the germline V gene. This CDR3 is built from 18 residues. The V segment lost 5 bases and the J segment 4 bases; nucleotides outside the gene matches: 14.

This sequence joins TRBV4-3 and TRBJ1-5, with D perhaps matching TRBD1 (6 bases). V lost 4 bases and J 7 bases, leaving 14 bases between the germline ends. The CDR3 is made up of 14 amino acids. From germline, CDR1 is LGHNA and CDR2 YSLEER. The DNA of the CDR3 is TGCGCCAGCAGCCCGACCACAGGGCCCCAGCCCCAGCATTTT. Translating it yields CASSPTTGPQPQHF.

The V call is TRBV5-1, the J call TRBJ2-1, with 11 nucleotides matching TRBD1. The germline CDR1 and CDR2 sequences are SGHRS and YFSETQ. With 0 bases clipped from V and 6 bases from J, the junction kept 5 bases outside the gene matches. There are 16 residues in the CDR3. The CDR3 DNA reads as TGCGCCAGCAGCTTGGCCGGACAGGGGGCATTCAATGAGCAGTTCTTC. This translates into CASSLAGQGAFNEQFF.

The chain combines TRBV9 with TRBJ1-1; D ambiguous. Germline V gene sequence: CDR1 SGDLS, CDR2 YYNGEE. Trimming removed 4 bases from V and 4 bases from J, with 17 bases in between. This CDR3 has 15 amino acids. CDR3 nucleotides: TGTGCCAGCAGCCGGGTTATAGTCCAAGGCACTGAAGCTTTCTTT. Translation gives CASSRVIVQGTEAFF.

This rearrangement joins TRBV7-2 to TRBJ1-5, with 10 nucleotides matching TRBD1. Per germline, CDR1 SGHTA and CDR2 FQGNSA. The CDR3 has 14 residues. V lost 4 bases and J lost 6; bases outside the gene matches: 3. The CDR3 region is CASSWTGGIQPQHF. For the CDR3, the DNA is TGTGCCAGCAGCTGGACAGGGGGGATTCAGCCCCAGCATTTT.

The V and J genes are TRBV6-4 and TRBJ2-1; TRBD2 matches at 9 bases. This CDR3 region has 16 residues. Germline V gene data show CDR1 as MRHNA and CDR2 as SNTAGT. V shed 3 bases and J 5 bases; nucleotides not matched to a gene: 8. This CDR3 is CASSESWREGHNEQFF. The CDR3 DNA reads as TGTGCCAGCAGTGAAAGCTGGCGGGAGGGACACAATGAGCAGTTCTTC.

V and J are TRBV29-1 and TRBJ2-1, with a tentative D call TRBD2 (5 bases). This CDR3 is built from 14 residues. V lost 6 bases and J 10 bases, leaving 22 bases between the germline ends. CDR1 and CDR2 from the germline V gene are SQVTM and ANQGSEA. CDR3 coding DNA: TGCAGCGTCCTTAGCACCTCGCGGGCCCTGGAGCAGTTCTTC. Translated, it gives CSVLSTSRALEQFF.

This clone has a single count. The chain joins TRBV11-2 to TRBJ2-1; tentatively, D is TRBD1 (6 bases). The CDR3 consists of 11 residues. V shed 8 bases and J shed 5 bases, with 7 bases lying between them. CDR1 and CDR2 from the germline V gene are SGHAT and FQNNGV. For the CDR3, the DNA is TGTGCCAGCTACAGGGACAATGAGCAGTTCTTC. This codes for CASYRDNEQFF.

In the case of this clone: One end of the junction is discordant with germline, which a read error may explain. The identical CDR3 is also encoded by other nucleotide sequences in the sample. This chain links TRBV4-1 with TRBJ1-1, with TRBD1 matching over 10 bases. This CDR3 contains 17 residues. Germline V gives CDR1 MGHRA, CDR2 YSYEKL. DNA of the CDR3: TGCGCCAGCAATTATTTTCCCTCCGGGACAGGGGAACCTGAAGCTTTCTTC. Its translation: CASNYFPSGTGEPEAFF.

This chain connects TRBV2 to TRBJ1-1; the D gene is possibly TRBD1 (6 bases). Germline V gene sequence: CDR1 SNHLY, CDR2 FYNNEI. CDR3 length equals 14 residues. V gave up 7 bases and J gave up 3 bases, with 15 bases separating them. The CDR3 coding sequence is TGTGCCAGCACTCTACAGGGAAGGGACACTGAAGCTTTCTTT. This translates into CASTLQGRDTEAFF.

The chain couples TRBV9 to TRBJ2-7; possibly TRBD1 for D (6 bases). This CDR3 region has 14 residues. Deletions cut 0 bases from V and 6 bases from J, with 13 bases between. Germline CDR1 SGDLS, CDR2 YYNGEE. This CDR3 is CASSVATAGAEQYF. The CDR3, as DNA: TGTGCCAGCAGCGTAGCTACGGCAGGGGCCGAGCAGTACTTC.

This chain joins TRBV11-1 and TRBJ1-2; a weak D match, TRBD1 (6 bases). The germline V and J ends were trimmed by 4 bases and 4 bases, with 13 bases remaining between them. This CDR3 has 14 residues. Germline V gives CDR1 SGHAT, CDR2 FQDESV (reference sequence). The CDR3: CASSSRQVGYGYTF. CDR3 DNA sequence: TGTGCCAGCAGCTCCAGACAGGTCGGCTATGGCTACACCTTC. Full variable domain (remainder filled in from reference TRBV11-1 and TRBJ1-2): EAEVAQSPRYKITEKSQAVAFWCDPISGHATLYWYRQILGQGPELLVQFQDESVVDDSQLPKDRFSAERLKGVDSTLKIQPAELGDSAMYLCASSSRQVGYGYTFGSGTRLTVV.

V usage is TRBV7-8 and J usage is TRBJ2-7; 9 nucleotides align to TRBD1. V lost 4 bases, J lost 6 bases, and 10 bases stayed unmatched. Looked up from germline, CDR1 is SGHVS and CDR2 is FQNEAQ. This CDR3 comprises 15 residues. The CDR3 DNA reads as TGTGCCAGCAGCTGGACCGGGACAGGGTTTTCCGAGCAGTACTTC. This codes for CASSWTGTGFSEQYF.

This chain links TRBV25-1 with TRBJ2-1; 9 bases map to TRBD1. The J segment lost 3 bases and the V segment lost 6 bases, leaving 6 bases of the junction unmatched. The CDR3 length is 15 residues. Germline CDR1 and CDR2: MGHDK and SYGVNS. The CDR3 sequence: CASRGQGFLYNEQFF. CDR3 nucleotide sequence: TGTGCCAGCAGGGGACAGGGTTTTCTCTACAATGAGCAGTTCTTC.

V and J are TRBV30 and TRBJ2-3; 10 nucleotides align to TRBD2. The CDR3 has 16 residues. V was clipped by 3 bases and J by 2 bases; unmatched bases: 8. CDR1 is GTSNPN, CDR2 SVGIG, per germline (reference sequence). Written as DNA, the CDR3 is TGTGCCTGGAGGCCGGGACTAGCGACGTACACAGATACGCAGTATTTT. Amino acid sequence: CAWRPGLATYTDTQYF.

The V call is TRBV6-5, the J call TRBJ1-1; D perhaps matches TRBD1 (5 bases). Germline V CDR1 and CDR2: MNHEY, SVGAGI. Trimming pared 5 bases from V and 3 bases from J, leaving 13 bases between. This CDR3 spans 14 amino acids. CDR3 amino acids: CASSPRWGDTEAFF. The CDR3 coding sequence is TGTGCCAGCAGTCCTCGGTGGGGGGACACTGAAGCTTTCTTT.

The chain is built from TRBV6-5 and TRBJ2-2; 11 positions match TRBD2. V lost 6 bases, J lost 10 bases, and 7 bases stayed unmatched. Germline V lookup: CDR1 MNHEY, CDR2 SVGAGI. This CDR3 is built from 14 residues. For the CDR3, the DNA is TGTGCCAGCAGCCGACTAGCGGGAAGGGAGGAGCTGTTTTTT. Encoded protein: CASSRLAGREELFF.

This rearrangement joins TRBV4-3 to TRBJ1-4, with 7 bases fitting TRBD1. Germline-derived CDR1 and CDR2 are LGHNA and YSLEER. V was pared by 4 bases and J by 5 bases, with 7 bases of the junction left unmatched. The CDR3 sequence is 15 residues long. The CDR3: CASSRETGLNEKLFF. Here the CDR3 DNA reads TGCGCCAGCAGCCGAGAGACAGGGTTAAATGAAAAACTGTTTTTT.

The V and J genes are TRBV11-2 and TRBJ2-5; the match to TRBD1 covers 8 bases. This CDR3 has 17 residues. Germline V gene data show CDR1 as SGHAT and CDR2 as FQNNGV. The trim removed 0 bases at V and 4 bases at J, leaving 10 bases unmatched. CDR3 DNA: TGTGCCAGCAGCTTAGATCGGGGGACAGGCCTCCGAGAGACCCAGTACTTC. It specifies CASSLDRGTGLRETQYF.

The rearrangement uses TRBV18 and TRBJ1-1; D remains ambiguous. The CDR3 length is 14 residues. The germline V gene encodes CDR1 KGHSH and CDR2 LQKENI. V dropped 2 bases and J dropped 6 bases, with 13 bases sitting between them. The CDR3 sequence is CASSPVSPGSEAFF. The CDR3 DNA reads TGTGCCAGCTCACCAGTGAGCCCCGGGTCTGAAGCTTTCTTT.

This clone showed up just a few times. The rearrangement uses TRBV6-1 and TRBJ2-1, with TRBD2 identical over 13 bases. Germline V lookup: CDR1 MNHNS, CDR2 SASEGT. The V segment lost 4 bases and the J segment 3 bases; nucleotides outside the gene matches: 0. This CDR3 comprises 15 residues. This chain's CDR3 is CASSGLAGGYNEQFF. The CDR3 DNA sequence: TGTGCCAGCAGTGGACTAGCGGGAGGCTACAATGAGCAGTTCTTC.

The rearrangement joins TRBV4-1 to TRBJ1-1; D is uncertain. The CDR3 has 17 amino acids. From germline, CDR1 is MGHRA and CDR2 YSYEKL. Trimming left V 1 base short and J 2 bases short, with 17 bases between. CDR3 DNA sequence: TGCGCCAGCAGCCAAGGCATGTTGACAAGCATTAACACTGAAGCTTTCTTT. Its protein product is CASSQGMLTSINTEAFF.

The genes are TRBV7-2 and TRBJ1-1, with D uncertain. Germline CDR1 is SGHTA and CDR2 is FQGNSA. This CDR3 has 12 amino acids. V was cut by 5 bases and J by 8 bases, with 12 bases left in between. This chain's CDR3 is CASSQVSAEAFF. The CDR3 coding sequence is TGTGCCAGCAGCCAAGTTAGTGCCGAAGCTTTCTTT.

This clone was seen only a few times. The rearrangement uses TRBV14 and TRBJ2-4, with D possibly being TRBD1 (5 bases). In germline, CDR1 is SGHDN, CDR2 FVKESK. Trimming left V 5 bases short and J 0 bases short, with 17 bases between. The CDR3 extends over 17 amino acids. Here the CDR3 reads CASSSRKGIGAKNIQYF. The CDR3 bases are TGTGCCAGCAGCTCCCGCAAGGGGATCGGAGCCAAAAACATTCAGTACTTC. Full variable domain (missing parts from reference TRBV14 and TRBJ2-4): EAGVTQFPSHSVIEKGQTVTLRCDPISGHDNLYWYRRVMGKEIKFLLHFVKESKQDESGMPNNRFLAERTGGTYSTLKVQPAELEDSGVYFCASSSRKGIGAKNIQYFGAGTRLSVL.

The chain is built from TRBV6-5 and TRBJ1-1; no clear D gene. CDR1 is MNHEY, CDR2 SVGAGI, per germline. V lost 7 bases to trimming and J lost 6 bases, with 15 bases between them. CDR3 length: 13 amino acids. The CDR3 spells CASTQAGLAEAFF. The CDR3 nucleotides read TGTGCCAGCACCCAAGCGGGATTAGCTGAAGCTTTCTTT.